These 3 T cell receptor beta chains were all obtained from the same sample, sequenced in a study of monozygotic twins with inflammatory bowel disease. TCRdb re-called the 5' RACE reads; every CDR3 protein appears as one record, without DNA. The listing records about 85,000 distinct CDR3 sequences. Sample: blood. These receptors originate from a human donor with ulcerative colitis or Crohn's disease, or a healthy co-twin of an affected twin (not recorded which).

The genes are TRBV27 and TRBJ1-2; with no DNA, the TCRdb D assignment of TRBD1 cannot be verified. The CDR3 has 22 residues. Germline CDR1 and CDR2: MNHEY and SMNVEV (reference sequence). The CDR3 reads CASSSSDDRGYGITSNNYGYTF.

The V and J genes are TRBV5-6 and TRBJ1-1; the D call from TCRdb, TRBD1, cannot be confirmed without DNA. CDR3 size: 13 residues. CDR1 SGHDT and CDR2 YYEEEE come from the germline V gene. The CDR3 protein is CASSFSRATEAFF.

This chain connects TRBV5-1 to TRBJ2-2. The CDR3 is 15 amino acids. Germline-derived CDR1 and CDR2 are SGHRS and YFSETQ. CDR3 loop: CASSQPATNTGELFF.